This passage covers 10 T cell receptor beta chains from one sample sequenced in a study of CD8 T cells in ankylosing spondylitis. TCRdb reprocessed the 5' RACE reads via MiXCR and lists one record per CDR3 protein. The sample has about 88,000 distinct CDR3 sequences, around 27% seen once; the top ten hold roughly 60%. The sample was blood, either unsorted or a sorted T cell fraction (not recorded which). The receptors were gathered from a male donor with ankylosing spondylitis or in good health (not recorded which).

The genes are TRBV5-1 and TRBJ1-5, with no clear D. Germline V gene sequence: CDR1 SGHRS, CDR2 YFSETQ. CDR3 length equals 15 residues. Trimming took 0 bases from V and 0 from J, leaving 7 bases between them. The CDR3 here is CASSLVGSSNQPQHF. The CDR3 DNA follows: TGCGCCAGCAGCTTGGTGGGGAGTAGCAATCAGCCCCAGCATTTT.

In its sample, this clonotype was seen a few times. The chain joins TRBV5-1 to TRBJ2-3, with D uncertain. Germline V gives CDR1 SGHRS, CDR2 YFSETQ. V was shortened by 2 bases and J by 0 bases, with 10 bases between the two germline ends. The CDR3 length is 15 residues. For the CDR3, the DNA is TGCGCCAGCAGCTTTGGCTACTCTAGCACAGATACGCAGTATTTT. Translating gives CASSFGYSSTDTQYF.

This clonotype was seen only a few times. The chain joins TRBV5-1 to TRBJ2-7; 9 bases match TRBD1. The CDR3 has 16 amino acids. Germline CDR1 and CDR2: SGHRS and YFSETQ. V lost 3 bases and J lost 1; bases outside the gene matches: 8. The CDR3 protein is CASSSAGQGKSYEQYF. The CDR3 nucleotides read TGCGCCAGCAGCTCAGCGGGACAGGGAAAGTCCTACGAGCAGTACTTC.

V gene TRBV10-3 combines with J gene TRBJ2-3; D not resolved. Germline CDR1 is ENHRY and CDR2 is SYGVKD. V was pared by 3 bases and J by 5 bases, with 6 bases between. The CDR3 loop spans 12 amino acids. For the CDR3, the DNA is TGTGCCATCAGTGACTTGGGAGATACGCAGTATTTT. This codes for CAISDLGDTQYF.

This clonotype was counted a few times. The rearrangement joins TRBV5-1 to TRBJ2-1; the match to TRBD1 covers 10 bases. The trim removed 2 bases at V and 4 bases at J, leaving 6 bases unmatched. This CDR3 has 16 residues. The germline V gene encodes CDR1 SGHRS and CDR2 YFSETQ. The CDR3 nucleotides are TGCGCCAGCAGCTTCCGCGACAGGGGGCTTTACAATGAGCAGTTCTTC. This translates into CASSFRDRGLYNEQFF.

This chain uses TRBV9 with TRBJ2-2, with D possibly TRBD1 on 6 matching bases. The CDR3 has 15 amino acids. V dropped 3 bases and J dropped 4 bases, with 13 bases sitting between them. Germline V gene lookup returns CDR1 SGDLS and CDR2 YYNGEE. CDR3 amino acids: CASSGTGTPTGELFF. CDR3 bases: TGTGCCAGCAGCGGAACCGGGACACCCACCGGGGAGCTGTTTTTT.

The rearrangement joins TRBV9 to TRBJ2-1; D gene ambiguous. V lost 4 bases and J 5 bases, leaving 10 bases between the germline ends. The germline V gene has CDR1 SGDLS and CDR2 YYNGEE. This CDR3 comprises 13 residues. The CDR3 here is CASSSRRNNEQFF. In DNA form, the CDR3 reads TGTGCCAGCAGCTCCCGACGGAACAATGAGCAGTTCTTC.

The chain uses TRBV11-2 and TRBJ1-1; no clear D gene. Germline V gene lookup returns CDR1 SGHAT and CDR2 FQNNGV. CDR3 length: 12 residues. The ends were cut back, 2 bases at V and 11 bases at J, with 12 bases in the middle. Here the CDR3 reads CASSLNQRAAFF. The CDR3 DNA reads TGTGCCAGCAGCTTAAATCAGAGGGCGGCTTTCTTT.

This clonotype was seen more than once but under ten times. The chain uses TRBV15 and TRBJ1-2, with D unclear. Germline CDR1 is LNHNV and CDR2 is YYDKDF (reference sequence). This CDR3 region has 14 residues. The V and J ends lost 0 bases and 4 bases respectively, with 9 bases between them. CDR3 in DNA: TGTGCCACCAGCAGAGATCTCGGAATCTATGGCTACACCTTC. The encoded protein is CATSRDLGIYGYTF.

This clonotype was counted a few times. This chain connects TRBV29-1 to TRBJ1-5; 7 nucleotides agree with TRBD1. This CDR3 has 13 residues. After removal of 4 bases from V and 4 bases from J, the junction contained 4 bases not matched to a gene. Germline CDR1 and CDR2: SQVTM and ANQGSEA. In DNA, the CDR3 is TGCAGCGTTGCGACAGGGTGGAATCAGCCCCAGCATTTT. This encodes CSVATGWNQPQHF. Based on the CDR3 plus reference TRBV29-1 and TRBJ1-5, the full variable domain is SAVISQKPSRDICQRGTSLTIQCQVDSQVTMMFWYRQQPGQSLTLIATANQGSEATYESGFVIDKFPISRPNLTFSTLTVSNMSPEDSSIYLCSVATGWNQPQHFGDGTRLSIL.